Listed below are T cell receptor beta chains from one sample, sequenced in a study of spatial heterogeneity in lung cancer. One entry per CDR3 protein, called by TCRdb with MiXCR from the 5' RACE reads. The data show 100,000 or so distinct CDR3 sequences, approximately 4% seen once. The starting material was lung tumor tissue, obtained at surgery. The source is a male donor with early-stage non-small cell lung cancer. The CDR3 runs from the conserved cysteine through the conserved F or W. Each record gives: D gene, J gene, V gene, clone size, CDR3 DNA, CDR3 protein. D genes are given only for firm matches. Clone size is not always given. Where it is, it says once, few, many or a class for expanded clones.

TRBD2 | TRBJ2-2 | TRBV3-1 | few | TGTGCCAGCAGCCCCTTTTTTAGCGGGAGGTCTGCGCTTGGCGGGGAGCTGTTTTTT | CASSPFFSGRSALGGELFF
- | TRBJ2-3 | TRBV5-1 | many | TGCGCCAGCAGAATTGCTAGCACAGATACGCAGTATTTT | CASRIASTDTQYF
TRBD2 | TRBJ2-7 | TRBV20-1 | many | TGCAGTGCTCGGACTAGCGGGAGGGCAAGCTCCTACGAGCAGTACTTC | CSARTSGRASSYEQYF
TRBD1 | TRBJ1-5 | TRBV6-1 | many | TGTGCCAGCACCCCCGACAGGGGGCAAATACAGCCCCAGCATTTT | CASTPDRGQIQPQHF
TRBD1 | TRBJ2-2 | TRBV27 | few | TGTGCCAGCAGACCAACAGGGGCGAAGGTTAACACCGGGGAGCTGTTTTTT | CASRPTGAKVNTGELFF
- | TRBJ1-4 | TRBV5-1 | many | TGCGCCAGCAGCCTACACGGATTGAATGAAAAACTGTTTTTT | CASSLHGLNEKLFF
TRBD1 | TRBJ2-7 | TRBV5-1 | many | TGCGCCAGCAGCTCGAGGACAGGGGCGGACGAGCAGTACTTC | CASSSRTGADEQYF
TRBD2 | TRBJ2-7 | TRBV6-6 | many | TGTGCCAGCAGTTACGGGCTAGCGGGACCCTCCAACTACGAGCAGTACTTC | CASSYGLAGPSNYEQYF
TRBD2 | TRBJ2-1 | TRBV20-1 | many | TGCAGTGCCCCGAAGTATAGCGGGGCCCCCGTCTTC | CSAPKYSGAPVF
- | TRBJ2-7 | TRBV11-2 | many | TGTGCCAGCAGCTTCCCCGGCCAGGGTAGGAACGAGCAGTACTTC | CASSFPGQGRNEQYF
- | TRBJ1-5 | TRBV12-3/TRBV12-4 | many | TGTGCCAGCAGTTTAGGTCGGGGCAGGGGAAATCAGCCCCAGCATTTT | CASSLGRGRGNQPQHF
TRBD2 | TRBJ2-7 | TRBV7-9 | few | TGTGCCAGCAGCTCGCCGGGGGGGTACGAGCAGTACTTC | CASSSPGGYEQYF
- | TRBJ1-1 | TRBV7-9 | many | TGTGCCAGCAGTCGGGGGGCAGGGGCGACTGAAGCTTTCTTT | CASSRGAGATEAFF
- | TRBJ1-1 | TRBV10-3 | many | TGTGCCATCAGTGATTCGCAGGGAGGTAAGACTGAAGCTTTCTTT | CAISDSQGGKTEAFF
TRBD2 | TRBJ2-3 | TRBV20-1 | many | TGCAGTGCTGCCACTAGGGAGGGCGGTACAGATACGCAGTATTTT | CSAATREGGTDTQYF
- | TRBJ1-1 | TRBV6-1 | many | TGTGCCAGCAGTGAAACCTTCTTGACCCCTGAAGCTTTCTTT | CASSETFLTPEAFF
TRBD2 | TRBJ2-7 | TRBV7-9 | many | TGTGCCAGCAGCGCAGACGGGACTAGCCCCTACGAGCAGTACTTC | CASSADGTSPYEQYF
- | TRBJ1-1 | TRBV3-1 | many | TGTGCCAGCAGCCAAACTTGGGGGAGTGAGGTCACTGAAGCTTTCTTT | CASSQTWGSEVTEAFF
- | TRBJ2-4 | TRBV11-2 | - | TGTGCCAGCAGCCAAACCCGGGACACGGGGAATCAGTACTTC | CASSQTRDTGNQYF
- | TRBJ1-6 | TRBV3-1 | many | TGTGCCAGCAGCCAAGATTGGCCAAATTCACCCCTCCACTTT | CASSQDWPNSPLHF
- | TRBJ1-4 | TRBV10-2 | many | TGCGCCAGCAGTGAGTCGGGGCAGGAGGCGGGTGAAAAACTGTTTTTT | CASSESGQEAGEKLFF
- | TRBJ2-7 | TRBV28 | many | TGTGCCAGCAGCCAAGTGGGGTACACATCCTACGAGCAGTACTTC | CASSQVGYTSYEQYF
- | TRBJ2-5 | TRBV13 | few | TGTGCCAGCAGCCGACACCAAGAGACCCAGTACTTC | CASSRHQETQYF
TRBD2 | TRBJ2-7 | TRBV27 | many | TGTGCCAGCAGCCCCAGACTAGCGAGCGAGCAGTACTTC | CASSPRLASEQYF
- | TRBJ1-3 | TRBV27 | many | TGTGCCAGCAGGGGGGCCTCTGGCACCATATATTTT | CASRGASGTIYF
- | TRBJ2-5 | TRBV12-3/TRBV12-4 | many | TGTGCCAGCAGTTCCCTGCAGACCCAGTACTTC | CASSSLQTQYF
- | TRBJ1-1 | TRBV20-1 | many | TGCAGTGGCCCAGATCTTCTTATGAACACTGAAGCTTTCTTT | CSGPDLLMNTEAFF
- | TRBJ1-6 | TRBV14 | many | TGTGCCAGCAGCCGAGGCCGGGGAGGCGATTCACCCCTCCACTTT | CASSRGRGGDSPLHF
- | TRBJ2-1 | TRBV11-2 | many | TGTGCCAGCACCTCCCATTTTTTTAGCGAATACAATGAGCAGTTCTTC | CASTSHFFSEYNEQFF
TRBD1 | TRBJ2-7 | TRBV10-3 | many | TGTGCCATCAGTGAAGACAGGGGTACCTACGAGCAGTACTTC | CAISEDRGTYEQYF
- | TRBJ1-1 | TRBV7-9 | many | TGTGCCAGCACCATACTTATGGGGGCCCACACTGAAGCTTTCTTT | CASTILMGAHTEAFF
- | TRBJ2-1 | TRBV5-1 | many | TGCGCCAGCAGCTTAAGACTAGGGTCCTACAATGAGCAGTTCTTC | CASSLRLGSYNEQFF
- | TRBJ1-2 | TRBV12-3/TRBV12-4 | many | TGTGCCAGCAGTTTCAGGGGTAGGGCGGAGGCTGGCTACACCTTC | CASSFRGRAEAGYTF
TRBD2 | TRBJ2-2 | TRBV9 | - | TGTGCCAGCAGCTCTCGCTCAACTAGCGACACCGGGGAGCTGTTTTTT | CASSSRSTSDTGELFF
TRBD1 | TRBJ1-4 | TRBV28 | many | TGTGCCAGCAGTTCCAATCCGGGACAGGGGGATGAAAAACTGTTTTTT | CASSSNPGQGDEKLFF
- | TRBJ2-7 | TRBV27 | - | TGTGCCAGCAGTTTGGGAGGTTTAATCTACGAGCAGTACTTC | CASSLGGLIYEQYF
TRBD1 | TRBJ2-2 | TRBV19 | many | TGTGCCACCCGACAGGGTAATCCCGGGGAGCTGTTTTTT | CATRQGNPGELFF
- | TRBJ2-5 | TRBV6-1 | many | TGTGCCAGCAGTCCAGACGAGGTGGGGCAGACCCAGTACTTC | CASSPDEVGQTQYF
- | TRBJ1-5 | TRBV12-3/TRBV12-4 | many | TGTGCCAGCAGTTTAAAGGACGGGAGCAATCAGCCCCAGCATTTT | CASSLKDGSNQPQHF
TRBD1 | TRBJ1-2 | TRBV2 | many | TGTGCCAGCAGTCCTGGGACAGATTTTTATGGCTACACCTTC | CASSPGTDFYGYTF
TRBD2 | TRBJ2-7 | TRBV4-2 | many | TGTGCCAGCAGCCAAGAGCGAACAGTAAAGGGACTAGCGGTAAGCTCCTACGAGCAGTACTTC | CASSQERTVKGLAVSSYEQYF
- | TRBJ1-2 | TRBV6-2/TRBV6-3 | many | TGTGCCAGCGCGGACGAGGCGGATGGCTACACCTTC | CASADEADGYTF
- | TRBJ2-2 | TRBV28 | many | TGTGCCAGCAGTTGGGTATTGGCCGGGGAGCTGTTTTTT | CASSWVLAGELFF
- | TRBJ2-1 | TRBV2 | few | TGTGCCAGCAGTGCCCATCCTACCAACGAGCAGTTCTTC | CASSAHPTNEQFF
TRBD2 | TRBJ2-1 | TRBV9 | - | TGTGCCAGCAGCGCCCGGGGGGCCACCCTAGCGGGGATCTCCTACAATGAGCAGTTCTTC | CASSARGATLAGISYNEQFF
TRBD1 | TRBJ2-7 | TRBV10-3 | many | TGTGCCATCAGTGAGCGCCCGGGACAGGGGGCCCACGAGCAGTACTTC | CAISERPGQGAHEQYF
- | TRBJ2-1 | TRBV4-1 | many | TGCGCCAGCAGCCAAGTGGATCGCAGGTTGAACAATGAGCAGTTCTTC | CASSQVDRRLNNEQFF
- | TRBJ2-1 | TRBV7-8 | - | TGTGCCAGCAGCTCGCCACCCCCGGCGAGCCAGTTCTTC | CASSSPPPASQFF